This record concerns one TCR beta chain sequence. The entry originates in a study of a mutant IDH1 vaccine in newly diagnosed glioma. In the study overall: Treated patients, averaging 40.4 years, were approximately 60% male and approximately 38% female. Most patients had received both radiotherapy and temozolomide, the prior options being radiotherapy, temozolomide, or both.

Germline CDR1 and CDR2: SQVTM and ANQGSEA. Losses at the gene ends were 4 bases for V and 4 bases for J; bases not matched to a gene: 3. The CDR3 length is 13 residues. The method was immunoSEQ multiplex PCR; TCRdb's version includes in-frame clones alone and lacks a portion of them. The table includes 12,000 to 15,000 clones, roughly nine tenths detected once. Regarding time point: baseline, week 1 (first vaccination visit). Treatment here: pre-vaccination baseline after standard-of-care therapy. This clonotype was sampled from a woman in her thirties or forties with glioma. Some clones in this sample may be carry-over from other donors' samples. This specimen was PBMCs, taken from a glioma patient treated with radiotherapy, temozolomide or both. The chain joins TRBV29-1 to TRBJ1-3; TRBD1 matches 8 bases. CDR3 loop: CSVARGLGNTIYF. CDR3 sequence (DNA): TGCAGCGTTGCCAGGGGGCTCGGAAACACCATATATTTT.